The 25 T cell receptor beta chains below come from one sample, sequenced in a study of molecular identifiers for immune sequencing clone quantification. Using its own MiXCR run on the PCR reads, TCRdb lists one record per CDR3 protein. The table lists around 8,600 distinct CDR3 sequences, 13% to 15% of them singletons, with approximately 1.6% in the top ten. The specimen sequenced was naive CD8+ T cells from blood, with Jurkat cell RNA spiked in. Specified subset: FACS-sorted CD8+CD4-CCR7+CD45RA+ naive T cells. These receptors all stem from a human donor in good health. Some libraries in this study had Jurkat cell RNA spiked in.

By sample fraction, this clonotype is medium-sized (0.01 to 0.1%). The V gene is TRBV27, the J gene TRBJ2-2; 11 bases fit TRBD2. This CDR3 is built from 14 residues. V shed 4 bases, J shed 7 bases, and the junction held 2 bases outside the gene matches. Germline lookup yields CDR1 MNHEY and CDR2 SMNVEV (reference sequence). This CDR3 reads CASSSGLAVGELFF. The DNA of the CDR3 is TGTGCCAGCAGTTCGGGACTAGCGGTCGGGGAGCTGTTTTTT.

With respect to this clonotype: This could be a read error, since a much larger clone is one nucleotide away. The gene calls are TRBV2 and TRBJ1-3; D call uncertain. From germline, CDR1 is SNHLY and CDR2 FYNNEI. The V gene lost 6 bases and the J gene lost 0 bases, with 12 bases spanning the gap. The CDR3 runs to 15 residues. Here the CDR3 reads CASRFHGPSGNTIYF. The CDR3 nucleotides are TGTGCCAGCAGGTTCCACGGGCCCTCTGGAAACACCATATATTTT.

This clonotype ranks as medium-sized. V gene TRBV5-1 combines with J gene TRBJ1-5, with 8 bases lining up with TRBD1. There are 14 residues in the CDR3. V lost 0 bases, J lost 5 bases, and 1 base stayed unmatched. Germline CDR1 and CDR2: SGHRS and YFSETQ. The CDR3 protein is CASSLAGGDQPQHF. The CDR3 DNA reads TGCGCCAGCAGCTTGGCAGGGGGCGATCAGCCCCAGCATTTT.

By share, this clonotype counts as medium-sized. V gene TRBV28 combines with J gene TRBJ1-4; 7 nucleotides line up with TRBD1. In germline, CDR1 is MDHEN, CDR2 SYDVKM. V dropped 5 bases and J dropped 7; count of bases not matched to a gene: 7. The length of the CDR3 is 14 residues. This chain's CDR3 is CASSRGRGGEKLFF. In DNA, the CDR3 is TGTGCCAGCAGTAGGGGGCGAGGGGGTGAAAAACTGTTTTTT.

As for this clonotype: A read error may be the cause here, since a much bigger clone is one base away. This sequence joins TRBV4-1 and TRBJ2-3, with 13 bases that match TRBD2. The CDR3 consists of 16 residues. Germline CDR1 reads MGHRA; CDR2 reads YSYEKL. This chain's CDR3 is CASSQDTSGGADTQCF. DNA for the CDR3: TGCGCCAGCAGCCAAGATACTAGCGGGGGGGCAGATACGCAGTGTTTT.

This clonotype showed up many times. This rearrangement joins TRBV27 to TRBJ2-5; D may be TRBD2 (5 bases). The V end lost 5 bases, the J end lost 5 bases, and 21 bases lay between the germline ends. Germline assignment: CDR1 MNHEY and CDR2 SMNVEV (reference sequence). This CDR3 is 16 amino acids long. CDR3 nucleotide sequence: TGTGCCAGCAGTGATGGGCCGGGGAGAGGGCCGGAGACCCAGTACTTC. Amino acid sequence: CASSDGPGRGPETQYF.

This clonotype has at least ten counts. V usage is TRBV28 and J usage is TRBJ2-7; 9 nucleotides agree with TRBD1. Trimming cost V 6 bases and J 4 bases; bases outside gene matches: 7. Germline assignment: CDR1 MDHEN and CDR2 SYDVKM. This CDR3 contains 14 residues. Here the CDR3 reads CASSLAGTGYEQYF. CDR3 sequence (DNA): TGTGCCAGCAGCTTGGCCGGGACAGGGTACGAGCAGTACTTC.

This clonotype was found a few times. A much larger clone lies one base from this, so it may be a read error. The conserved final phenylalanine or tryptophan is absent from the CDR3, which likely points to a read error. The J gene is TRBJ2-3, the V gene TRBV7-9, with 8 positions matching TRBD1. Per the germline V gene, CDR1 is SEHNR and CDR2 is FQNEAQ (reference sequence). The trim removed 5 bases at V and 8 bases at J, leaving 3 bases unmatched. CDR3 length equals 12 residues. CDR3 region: CASSTGGGTQYL. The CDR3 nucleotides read TGTGCCAGCAGCACAGGGGGAGGTACGCAGTATCTT.

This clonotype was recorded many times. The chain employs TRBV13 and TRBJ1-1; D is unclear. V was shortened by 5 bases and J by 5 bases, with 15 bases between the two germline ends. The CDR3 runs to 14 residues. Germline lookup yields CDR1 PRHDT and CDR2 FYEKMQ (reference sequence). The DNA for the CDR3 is TGTGCCAGCAGCAGCGGGAGAAGGGTGACTGAAGCTTTCTTT. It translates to CASSSGRRVTEAFF.

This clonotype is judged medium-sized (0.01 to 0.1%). The CDR3 loop is CASSLGVTNTGELFF. DNA for the CDR3: TGTGCCAGCAGCTTAGGGGTGACGAACACCGGGGAGCTGTTTTTT. The chain recombines TRBV7-9 with TRBJ2-2, with unresolved D. V lost 1 base to trimming and J lost 0 bases, with 6 bases between them. Germline V gene lookup returns CDR1 SEHNR and CDR2 FQNEAQ (reference sequence). This CDR3 has 15 residues.

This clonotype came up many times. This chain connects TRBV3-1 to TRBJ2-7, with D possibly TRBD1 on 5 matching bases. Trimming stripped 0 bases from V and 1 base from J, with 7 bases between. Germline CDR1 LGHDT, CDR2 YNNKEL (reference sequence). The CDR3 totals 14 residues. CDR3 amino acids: CASSQDAGSYEQYF. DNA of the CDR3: TGTGCCAGCAGCCAAGATGCAGGGTCCTACGAGCAGTACTTC.

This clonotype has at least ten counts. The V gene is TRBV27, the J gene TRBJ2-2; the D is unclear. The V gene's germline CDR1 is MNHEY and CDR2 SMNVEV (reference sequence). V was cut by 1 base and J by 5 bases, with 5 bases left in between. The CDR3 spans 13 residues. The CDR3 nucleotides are TGTGCCAGCAGTTTATACTTTACCGGGGAGCTGTTTTTT. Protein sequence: CASSLYFTGELFF.

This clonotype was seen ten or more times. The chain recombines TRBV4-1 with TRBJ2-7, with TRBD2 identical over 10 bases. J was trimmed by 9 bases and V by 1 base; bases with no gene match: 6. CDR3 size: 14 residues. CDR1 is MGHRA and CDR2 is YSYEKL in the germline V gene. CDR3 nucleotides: TGCGCCAGCAGCCAAGGGACTAGCGGCGAGGGGCAGTACTTC. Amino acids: CASSQGTSGEGQYF.

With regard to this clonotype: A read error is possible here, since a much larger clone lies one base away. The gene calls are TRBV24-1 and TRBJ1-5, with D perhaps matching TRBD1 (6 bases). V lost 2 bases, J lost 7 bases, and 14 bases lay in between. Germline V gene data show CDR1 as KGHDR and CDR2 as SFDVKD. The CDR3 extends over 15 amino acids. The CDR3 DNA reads TGTGCCACCAGTGATTGGGGCCCAGGGGAGCAGCCCCAGCATTTT. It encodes CATSDWGPGEQPQHF.

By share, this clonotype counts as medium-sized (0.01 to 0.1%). The CDR3 reads CASTARGTEAFF. Here the CDR3 DNA reads TGTGCCAGCACCGCGCGGGGTACTGAAGCTTTCTTT. The V and J genes are TRBV28 and TRBJ1-1; no clear D. CDR3 length: 12 amino acids. Looked up from germline, CDR1 is MDHEN and CDR2 is SYDVKM. V shed 7 bases and J shed 5 bases, with 11 bases lying between them.

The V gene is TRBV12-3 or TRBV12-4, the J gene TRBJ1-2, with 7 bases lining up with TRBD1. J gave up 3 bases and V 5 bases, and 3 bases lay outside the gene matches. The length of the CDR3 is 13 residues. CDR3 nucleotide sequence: TGTGCCAGCAGTCCGACAGGGTACTATGGCTACACCTTC. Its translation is CASSPTGYYGYTF.

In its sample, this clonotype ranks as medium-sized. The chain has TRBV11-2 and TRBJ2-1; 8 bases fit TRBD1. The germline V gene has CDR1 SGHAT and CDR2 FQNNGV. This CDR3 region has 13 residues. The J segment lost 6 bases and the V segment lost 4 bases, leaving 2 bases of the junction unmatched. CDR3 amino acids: CASSSGQGNEQFF. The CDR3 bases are TGTGCCAGCAGCTCCGGACAGGGCAATGAGCAGTTCTTC.

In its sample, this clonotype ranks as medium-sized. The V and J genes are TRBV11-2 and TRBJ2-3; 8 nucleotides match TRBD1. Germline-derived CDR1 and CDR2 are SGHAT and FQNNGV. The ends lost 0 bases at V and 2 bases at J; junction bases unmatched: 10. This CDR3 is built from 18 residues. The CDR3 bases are TGTGCCAGCAGCTTAGACCCTGGGACAGGTGGATACACAGATACGCAGTATTTT. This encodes CASSLDPGTGGYTDTQYF.

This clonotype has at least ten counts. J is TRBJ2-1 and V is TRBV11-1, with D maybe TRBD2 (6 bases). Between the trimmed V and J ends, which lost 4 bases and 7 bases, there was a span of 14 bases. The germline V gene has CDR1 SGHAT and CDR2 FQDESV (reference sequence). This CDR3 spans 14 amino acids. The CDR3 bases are TGTGCCAGCAGCTCGGGAGAGTTCTTGAATGAGCAGTTCTTC. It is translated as CASSSGEFLNEQFF. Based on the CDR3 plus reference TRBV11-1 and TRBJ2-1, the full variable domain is EAEVAQSPRYKITEKSQAVAFWCDPISGHATLYWYRQILGQGPELLVQFQDESVVDDSQLPKDRFSAERLKGVDSTLKIQPAELGDSAMYLCASSSGEFLNEQFFGPGTRLTVL.

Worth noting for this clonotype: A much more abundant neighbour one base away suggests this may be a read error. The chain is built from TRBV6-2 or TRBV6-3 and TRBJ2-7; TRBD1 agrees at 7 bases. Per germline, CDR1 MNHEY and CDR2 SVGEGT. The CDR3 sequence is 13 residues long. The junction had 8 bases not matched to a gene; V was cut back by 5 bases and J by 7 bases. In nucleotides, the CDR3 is TGTGCCAGCAGTGTCAGGGGGTTGTGGGAGCAGTACTTC. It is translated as CASSVRGLWEQYF.

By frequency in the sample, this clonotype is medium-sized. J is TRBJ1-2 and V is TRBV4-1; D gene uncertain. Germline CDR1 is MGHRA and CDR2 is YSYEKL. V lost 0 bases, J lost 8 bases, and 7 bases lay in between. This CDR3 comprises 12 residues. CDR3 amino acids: CASSQDARGYTF. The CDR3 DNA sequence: TGCGCCAGCAGCCAAGATGCTCGGGGCTACACCTTC.

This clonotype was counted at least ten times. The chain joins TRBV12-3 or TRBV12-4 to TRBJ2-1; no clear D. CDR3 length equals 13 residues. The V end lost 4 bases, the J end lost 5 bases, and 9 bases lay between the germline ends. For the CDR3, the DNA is TGTGCCAGCAGTTCCTTACTCGACAATGAGCAGTTCTTC. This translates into CASSSLLDNEQFF.

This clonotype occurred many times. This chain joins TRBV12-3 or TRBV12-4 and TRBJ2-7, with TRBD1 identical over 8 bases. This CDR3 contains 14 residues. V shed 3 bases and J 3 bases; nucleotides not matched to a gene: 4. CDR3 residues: CASSFRGQGYEQYF. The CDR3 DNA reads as TGTGCCAGCAGTTTTAGAGGACAGGGCTACGAGCAGTACTTC.

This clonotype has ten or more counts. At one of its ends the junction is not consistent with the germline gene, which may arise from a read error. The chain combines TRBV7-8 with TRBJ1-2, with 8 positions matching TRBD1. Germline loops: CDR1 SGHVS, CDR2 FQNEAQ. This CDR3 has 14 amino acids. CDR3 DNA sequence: TGTGCAAGCAGCCGACAGGGGACAAACTCCGACTACACCTTC. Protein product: CASSRQGTNSDYTF. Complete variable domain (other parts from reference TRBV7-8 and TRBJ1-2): GAGVSQSPRYKVAKRGQDVALRCDPISGHVSLFWYQQALGQGPEFLTYFQNEAQLDKSGLPSDRFFAERPEGSVSTLKIQRTQQEDSAVYLCASSRQGTNSDYTFGSGTRLTVV.

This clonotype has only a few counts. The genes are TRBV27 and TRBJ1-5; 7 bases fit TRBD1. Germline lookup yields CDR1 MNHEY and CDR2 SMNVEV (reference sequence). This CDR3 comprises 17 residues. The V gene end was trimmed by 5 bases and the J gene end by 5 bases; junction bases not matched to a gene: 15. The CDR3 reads CASSPIDTRGLDQPQHF. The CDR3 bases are TGTGCCAGCAGTCCCATCGACACCAGGGGGTTGGATCAGCCCCAGCATTTT.